This paragraph covers one TCR beta chain sequence. This CDR3 comprises 15 residues. The ends were cut back, 4 bases at V and 3 bases at J, with 14 bases in the middle. Germline values: CDR1 SGHTS, CDR2 YDEGEE. The data were obtained in a study of T-cell reconstitution after alpha-beta-depleted transplantation in children. The authors prepared the TCRbeta library with unique molecular identifiers. TCRdb analysed the PCR reads with MiXCR anew, one entry per CDR3 protein. The table includes 500,000 to 600,000 distinct CDR3 sequences, approximately 20% detected once. The sequence derives from a human donor who donated a stem cell graft to a child with acute lymphoblastic leukemia. This chain connects TRBV5-8 to TRBJ2-1, with D perhaps TRBD1 (7 bases). This specimen consisted of PBMCs from the stem cell graft donor, obtained from the stem cell graft. In DNA, the CDR3 is TGTGCCAGCAGCCGCGGGCAGGGGGGCTACAATGAGCAGTTCTTC. Its translation: CASSRGQGGYNEQFF.